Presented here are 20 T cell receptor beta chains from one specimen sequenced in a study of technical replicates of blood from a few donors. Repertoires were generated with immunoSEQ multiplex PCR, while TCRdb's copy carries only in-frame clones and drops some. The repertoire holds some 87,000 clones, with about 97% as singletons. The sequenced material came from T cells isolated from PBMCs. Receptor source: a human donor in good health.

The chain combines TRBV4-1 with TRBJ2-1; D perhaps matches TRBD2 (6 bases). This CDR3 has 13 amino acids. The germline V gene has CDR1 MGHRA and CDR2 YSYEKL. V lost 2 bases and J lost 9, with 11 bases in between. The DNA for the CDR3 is TGCGCCAGCAGCCAAAAAACCGGGGGTGAGCAGTTCTTC. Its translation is CASSQKTGGEQFF.

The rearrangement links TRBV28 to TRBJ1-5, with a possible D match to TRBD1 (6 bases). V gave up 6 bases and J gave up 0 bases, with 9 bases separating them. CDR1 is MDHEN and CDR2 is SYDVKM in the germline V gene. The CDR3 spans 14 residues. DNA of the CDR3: TGTGCCAGCAGAATACAGGGTAGCAATCAGCCCCAGCATTTT. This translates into CASRIQGSNQPQHF. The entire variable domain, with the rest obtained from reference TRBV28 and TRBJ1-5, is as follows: DVKVTQSSRYLVKRTGEKVFLECVQDMDHENMFWYRQDPGLGLRLIYFSYDVKMKEKGDIPEGYSVSREKKERFSLILESASTNQTSMYLCASRIQGSNQPQHFGDGTRLSIL.

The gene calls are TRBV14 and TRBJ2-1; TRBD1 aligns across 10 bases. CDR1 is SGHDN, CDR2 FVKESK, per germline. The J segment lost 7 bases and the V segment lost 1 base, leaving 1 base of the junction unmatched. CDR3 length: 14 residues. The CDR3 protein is CASSQGTGGNEQFF. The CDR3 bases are TGTGCCAGCAGCCAAGGGACAGGGGGGAATGAGCAGTTCTTC.

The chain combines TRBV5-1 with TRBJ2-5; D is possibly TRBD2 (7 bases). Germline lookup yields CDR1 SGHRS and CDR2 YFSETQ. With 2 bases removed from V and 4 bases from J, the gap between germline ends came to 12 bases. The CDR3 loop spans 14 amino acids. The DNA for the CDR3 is TGCGCCAGCAGCTTATTGGGAGGGGGAGAGACCCAGTACTTC. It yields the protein CASSLLGGGETQYF.

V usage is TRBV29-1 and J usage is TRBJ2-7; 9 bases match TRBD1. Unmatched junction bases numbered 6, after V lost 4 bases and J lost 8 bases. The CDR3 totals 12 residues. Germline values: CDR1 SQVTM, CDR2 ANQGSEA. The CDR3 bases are TGCAGCGTTGCCCGGGACAGGGAGAAGCAGTACTTC. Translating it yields CSVARDREKQYF.

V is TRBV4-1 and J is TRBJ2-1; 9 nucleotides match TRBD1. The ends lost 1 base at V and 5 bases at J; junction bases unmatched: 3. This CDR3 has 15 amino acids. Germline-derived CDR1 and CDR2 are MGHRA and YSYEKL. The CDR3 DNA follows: TGCGCCAGCAGCCAAGCGGACAGGGGTAACAATGAGCAGTTCTTC. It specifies CASSQADRGNNEQFF.

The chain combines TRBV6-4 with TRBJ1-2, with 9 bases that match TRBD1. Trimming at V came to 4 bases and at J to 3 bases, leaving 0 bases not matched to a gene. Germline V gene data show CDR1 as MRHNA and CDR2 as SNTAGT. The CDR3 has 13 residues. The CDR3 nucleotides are TGTGCCAGCAGTGGGGACAGGGACTATGGCTACACCTTC. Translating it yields CASSGDRDYGYTF.

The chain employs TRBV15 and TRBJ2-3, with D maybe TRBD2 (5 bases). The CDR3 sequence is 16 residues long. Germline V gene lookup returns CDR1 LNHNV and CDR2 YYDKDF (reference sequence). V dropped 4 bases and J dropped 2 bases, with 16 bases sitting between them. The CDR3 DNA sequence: TGTGCCACCAGCAACCCGACCGGGAAGGACACAGATACGCAGTATTTT. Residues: CATSNPTGKDTDTQYF.

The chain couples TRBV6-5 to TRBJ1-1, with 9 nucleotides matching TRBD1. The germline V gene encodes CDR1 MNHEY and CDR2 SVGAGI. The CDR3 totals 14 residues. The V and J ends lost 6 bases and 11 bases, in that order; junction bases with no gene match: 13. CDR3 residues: CASRKRDRVIRAFF. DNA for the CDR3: TGTGCCAGCAGAAAAAGGGACAGGGTTATCCGGGCTTTCTTT.

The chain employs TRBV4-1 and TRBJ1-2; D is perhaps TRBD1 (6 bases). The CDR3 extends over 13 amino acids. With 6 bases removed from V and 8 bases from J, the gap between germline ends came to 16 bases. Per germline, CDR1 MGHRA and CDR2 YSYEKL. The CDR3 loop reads CASRAQGVRGYTF. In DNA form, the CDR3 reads TGCGCCAGCAGGGCACAGGGAGTGAGGGGCTACACCTTC.

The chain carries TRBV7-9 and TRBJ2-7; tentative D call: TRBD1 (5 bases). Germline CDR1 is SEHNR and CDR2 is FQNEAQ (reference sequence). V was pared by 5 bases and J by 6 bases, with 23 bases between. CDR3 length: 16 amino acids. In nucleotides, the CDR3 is TGTGCCAGCAGCGCAGGGTTAGTAAATCCCAATAGCGAGCAGTACTTC. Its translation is CASSAGLVNPNSEQYF. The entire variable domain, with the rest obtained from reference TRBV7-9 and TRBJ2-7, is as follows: DTGVSQNPRHKITKRGQNVTFRCDPISEHNRLYWYRQTLGQGPEFLTYFQNEAQLEKSRLLSDRFSAERPKGSFSTLEIQRTEQGDSAMYLCASSAGLVNPNSEQYFGPGTRLTVT.

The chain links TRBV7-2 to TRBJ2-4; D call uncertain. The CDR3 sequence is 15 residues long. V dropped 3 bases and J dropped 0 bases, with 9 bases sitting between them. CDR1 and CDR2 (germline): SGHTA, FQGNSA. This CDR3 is CASSFITVAKNIQYF. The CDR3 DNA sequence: TGTGCCAGCAGCTTTATCACGGTAGCCAAAAACATTCAGTACTTC.

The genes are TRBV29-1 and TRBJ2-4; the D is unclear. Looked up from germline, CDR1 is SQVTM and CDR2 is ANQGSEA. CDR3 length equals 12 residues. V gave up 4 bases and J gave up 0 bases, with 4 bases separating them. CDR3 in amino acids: CSVGLAKNIQYF. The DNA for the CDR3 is TGCAGCGTTGGACTAGCCAAAAACATTCAGTACTTC. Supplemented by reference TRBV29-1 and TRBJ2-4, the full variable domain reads SAVISQKPSRDICQRGTSLTIQCQVDSQVTMMFWYRQQPGQSLTLIATANQGSEATYESGFVIDKFPISRPNLTFSTLTVSNMSPEDSSIYLCSVGLAKNIQYFGAGTRLSVL.

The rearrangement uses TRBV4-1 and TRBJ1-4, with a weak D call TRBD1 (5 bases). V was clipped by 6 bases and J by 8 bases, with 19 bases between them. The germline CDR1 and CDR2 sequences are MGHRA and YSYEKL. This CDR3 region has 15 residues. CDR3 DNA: TGCGCCAGCAGTTCTACAGGTTTTGTGATAGAAAAACTGTTTTTT. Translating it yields CASSSTGFVIEKLFF.

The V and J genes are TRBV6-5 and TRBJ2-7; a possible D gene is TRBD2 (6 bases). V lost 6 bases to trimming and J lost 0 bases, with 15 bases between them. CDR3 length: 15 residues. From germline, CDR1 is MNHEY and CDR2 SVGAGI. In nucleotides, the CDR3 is TGTGCCAGCAGAGAGGTTGCGGGGTACTCCTACGAGCAGTACTTC. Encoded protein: CASREVAGYSYEQYF.

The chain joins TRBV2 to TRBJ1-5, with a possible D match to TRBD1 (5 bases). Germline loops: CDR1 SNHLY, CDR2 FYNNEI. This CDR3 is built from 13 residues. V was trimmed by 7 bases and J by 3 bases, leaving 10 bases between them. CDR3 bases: TGTGCCAGCAAGAGACAGATCAATCAGCCCCAGCATTTT. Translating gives CASKRQINQPQHF. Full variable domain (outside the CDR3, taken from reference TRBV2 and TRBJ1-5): EPEVTQTPSHQVTQMGQEVILRCVPISNHLYFYWYRQILGQKVEFLVSFYNNEISEKSEIFDDQFSVERPDGSNFTLKIRSTKLEDSAMYFCASKRQINQPQHFGDGTRLSIL.

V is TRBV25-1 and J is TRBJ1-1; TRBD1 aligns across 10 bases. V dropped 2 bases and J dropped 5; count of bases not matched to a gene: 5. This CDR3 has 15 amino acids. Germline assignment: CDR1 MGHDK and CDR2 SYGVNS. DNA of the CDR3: TGTGCCAGCAGTGAAAGGGACAGGGGTGCGACTGAAGCTTTCTTT. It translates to CASSERDRGATEAFF.

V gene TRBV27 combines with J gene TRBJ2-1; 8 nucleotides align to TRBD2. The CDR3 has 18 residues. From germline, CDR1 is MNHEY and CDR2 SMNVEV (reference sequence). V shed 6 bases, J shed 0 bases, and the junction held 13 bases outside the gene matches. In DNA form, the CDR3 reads TGTGCCAGCAGCTTACAGGGTTTTGCGGGAGGCTCCTACAATGAGCAGTTCTTC. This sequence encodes CASSLQGFAGGSYNEQFF.

The CDR3 bases are TGTGCCAGCTCCACCCGGACGGGGGACTACGAGCAGTACTTC. The encoded protein is CASSTRTGDYEQYF. The gene calls are TRBV2 and TRBJ2-7; D perhaps matches TRBD2 (6 bases). The CDR3 is 14 amino acids. Germline V gene data show CDR1 as SNHLY and CDR2 as FYNNEI. V was trimmed by 8 bases and J by 3 bases, leaving 17 bases between them.

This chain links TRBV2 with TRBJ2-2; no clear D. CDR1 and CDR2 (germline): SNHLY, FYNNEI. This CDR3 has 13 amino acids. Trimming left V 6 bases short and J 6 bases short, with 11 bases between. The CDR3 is CASSLEIAGELFF. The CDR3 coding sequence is TGTGCCAGCAGCCTGGAGATCGCCGGGGAGCTGTTTTTT.